The 21 T cell receptor beta chains listed next were all sequenced from one sample in a study of T cell responses to AZD1222 COVID-19 vaccine (dated by TCRdb to the early 2020s). Library generation was performed with the immunoSEQ multiplex PCR assay. TCRdb holds this immuneACCESS table with in-frame rearrangements only. Some clones are missing; in checked studies, unresolved V genes explain under half, and the rest has no known cause. For this sample the table gives 100,000 to 150,000 clones, of which about 90% were detected only once. The ten biggest clones cover roughly 9.8% of the sample. Sample time point, as interpreted from the label and publication: baseline before first vaccination. Sequenced here: peripheral blood, sampled on day 0 of AZD1222 vaccination. Receptor source: an adult in good health.

As DNA, the CDR3 is TGCGCCAGCAGTGAGTCGACAGATGACTATGGCTACACCTTC. Translation gives CASSESTDDYGYTF. The V gene is TRBV10-2, the J gene TRBJ1-2, with D perhaps matching TRBD1 (5 bases). The germline V and J ends were trimmed by 0 bases and 3 bases, with 8 bases remaining between them. Germline CDR1 is WSHSY and CDR2 is SAAADI. The CDR3 is 14 amino acids.

This sequence joins TRBV7-6 and TRBJ1-5, with D perhaps TRBD1 (5 bases). There are 15 residues in the CDR3. CDR1 and CDR2 from the germline V gene are SGHVS and FNYEAQ. The V end lost 1 base, the J end lost 0 bases, and 7 bases lay between the germline ends. The CDR3 nucleotides read TGTGCCAGCAGCTTAGTGGGGGATAGCAATCAGCCCCAGCATTTT. Its translation: CASSLVGDSNQPQHF.

This sequence joins TRBV12-5 and TRBJ1-1; tentative D call: TRBD1 (5 bases). Deletions cut 3 bases from V and 8 bases from J, with 13 bases between. CDR1 is LGHNT, CDR2 FRNRAP, per germline. This CDR3 is 13 amino acids long. The CDR3 coding sequence is TGTGCTAGTGGTTTAATGGGGTGGGGCGAAGCTTTCTTT. Its translation is CASGLMGWGEAFF.

J is TRBJ2-1 and V is TRBV19; 9 bases line up with TRBD1. Germline values: CDR1 LNHDA, CDR2 SQIVND (reference sequence). V dropped 5 bases and J dropped 0; count of bases not matched to a gene: 8. The CDR3 spans 17 residues. The CDR3 bases are TGTGCCAGTAGTTCAGGACAGGGGAAAAGCTCCTACAATGAGCAGTTCTTC. Amino acid sequence: CASSSGQGKSSYNEQFF.

The genes are TRBV7-9 and TRBJ2-3, with unresolved D. V lost 5 bases and J 5 bases, leaving 8 bases between the germline ends. In germline, CDR1 is SEHNR, CDR2 FQNEAQ (reference sequence). This CDR3 is built from 12 residues. The CDR3: CASSRDVDTQYF. CDR3 in DNA: TGTGCCAGCAGCCGAGATGTAGATACGCAGTATTTT.

The rearrangement joins TRBV6-5 to TRBJ1-6; no clear D gene. Germline loops: CDR1 MNHEY, CDR2 SVGAGI. This CDR3 region has 15 residues. V was clipped by 7 bases and J by 0 bases, with 10 bases between them. The CDR3: CASNQLSSYNSPLHF. The CDR3 DNA reads as TGTGCCAGCAACCAACTGAGCTCCTATAATTCACCCCTCCACTTT.

This clone turned up a few times. This chain joins TRBV10-2 and TRBJ2-3; 9 bases match TRBD2. V shed 6 bases, J shed 2 bases, and the junction held 3 bases outside the gene matches. Germline assignment: CDR1 WSHSY and CDR2 SAAADI. The CDR3 spans 14 residues. The chain's CDR3 is CASRASGVTDTQYF. The CDR3 coding sequence is TGCGCCAGCAGGGCTAGCGGGGTCACAGATACGCAGTATTTT.

The J gene is TRBJ2-3, the V gene TRBV5-1, with TRBD1 matching 7 bases. The CDR3 has 15 amino acids. Losses at the gene ends were 0 bases for V and 2 bases for J; bases not matched to a gene: 3. Per the germline V gene, CDR1 is SGHRS and CDR2 is YFSETQ. The CDR3 coding sequence is TGCGCCAGCAGCTTGGGGGGACAGATCACAGATACGCAGTATTTT. It specifies CASSLGGQITDTQYF.

In regard to this clone: Other DNA sequences in the sample encode the same CDR3. The CDR3 spells CASSPGQQNYGYTF. The CDR3 bases are TGTGCCAGCTCACCGGGACAGCAAAACTATGGCTACACCTTC. This chain uses TRBV18 with TRBJ1-2; 7 positions match TRBD1. Germline V gene lookup returns CDR1 KGHSH and CDR2 LQKENI. The V segment lost 3 bases and the J segment 2 bases; nucleotides outside the gene matches: 3. This CDR3 comprises 14 residues.

This clone was seen only once. The chain recombines TRBV9 with TRBJ1-1; TRBD1 matches 8 bases. V lost 4 bases and J lost 1; bases outside the gene matches: 3. This CDR3 has 14 amino acids. CDR1 and CDR2 from the germline V gene are SGDLS and YYNGEE. The CDR3 loop is CASSITGGNTEAFF. The CDR3 coding sequence is TGTGCCAGCAGCATAACAGGGGGGAACACTGAAGCTTTCTTT. Variable domain in full (rest from reference TRBV9 and TRBJ1-1): DSGVTQTPKHLITATGQRVTLRCSPRSGDLSVYWYQQSLDQGLQFLIQYYNGEERAKGNILERFSAQQFPDLHSELNLSSLELGDSALYFCASSITGGNTEAFFGQGTRLTVV.

This clone was counted once. The chain links TRBV9 to TRBJ2-1; TRBD1 matches 9 bases. Germline lookup yields CDR1 SGDLS and CDR2 YYNGEE. The V gene end was trimmed by 4 bases and the J gene end by 4 bases; junction bases not matched to a gene: 6. The CDR3 is 15 amino acids. As DNA, the CDR3 is TGTGCCAGCAGCCTCCGGGACAGGGAATACAATGAGCAGTTCTTC. Protein: CASSLRDREYNEQFF.

The rearrangement links TRBV4-1 to TRBJ1-2; 10 bases line up with TRBD1. The V and J ends lost 5 bases and 1 base, in that order; junction bases with no gene match: 7. CDR1 is MGHRA and CDR2 is YSYEKL in the germline V gene. The length of the CDR3 is 16 residues. The CDR3, as DNA: TGCGCCAGCAGCGAGGGGACAGGGGATCTTAACTATGGCTACACCTTC. Its protein product is CASSEGTGDLNYGYTF.

The chain employs TRBV9 and TRBJ2-5; 11 bases align to TRBD2. CDR1 is SGDLS, CDR2 YYNGEE, per germline. The CDR3 is 16 amino acids. The V segment lost 4 bases and the J segment 1 base; nucleotides outside the gene matches: 6. The CDR3 loop reads CASSSRLAGPQETQYF. The CDR3 DNA reads TGTGCCAGCAGCTCCCGACTAGCGGGGCCCCAAGAGACCCAGTACTTC.

The CDR3 loop reads CASSFMTEIPYEQYF. The CDR3, as DNA: TGCGCCAGCAGCTTTATGACAGAAATACCCTACGAGCAGTACTTC. V gene TRBV5-1 combines with J gene TRBJ2-7, with D possibly TRBD1 on 5 matching bases. This CDR3 comprises 15 residues. Germline CDR1 SGHRS, CDR2 YFSETQ. Trimming took 2 bases from V and 2 from J, leaving 14 bases between them.

Written as DNA, the CDR3 is TGTGCCAGCACCCCGAGGGGTTGGGGCTACGAGCAGTACTTC. Its translation is CASTPRGWGYEQYF. The V call is TRBV28, the J call TRBJ2-7; either TRBD1 or TRBD2 may fit D (5 bases each). The V gene's germline CDR1 is MDHEN and CDR2 SYDVKM. Trimming shortened V by 7 bases and J by 3 bases, and 16 bases separated the two germline ends. The CDR3 is made up of 14 amino acids.

The chain employs TRBV11-2 and TRBJ2-5; possible D gene TRBD2, 5 bases. Trimming took 1 base from V and 5 from J, leaving 20 bases between them. The CDR3 runs 17 residues. CDR1 is SGHAT, CDR2 FQNNGV, per germline. The CDR3 DNA reads TGTGCCAGCAGCTTAGGACTCCTCACAGAGCCGGGGGAGACCCAGTACTTC. Encoded protein: CASSLGLLTEPGETQYF. Full variable domain (missing parts from reference TRBV11-2 and TRBJ2-5): EAGVAQSPRYKIIEKRQSVAFWCNPISGHATLYWYQQILGQGPKLLIQFQNNGVVDDSQLPKDRFSAERLKGVDSTLKIQPAKLEDSAVYLCASSLGLLTEPGETQYFGPGTRLLVL.

The chain links TRBV7-2 to TRBJ2-7; no firm D call. Trimming removed 4 bases at V and 3 bases at J, with 13 bases between. The CDR3 length is 14 residues. Germline V CDR1 and CDR2: SGHTA, FQGNSA. DNA of the CDR3: TGTGCCAGCAGCTCGCCCATAGCCCACTACGAGCAGTACTTC. This codes for CASSSPIAHYEQYF.

V is TRBV5-1 and J is TRBJ1-1; D is ambiguous. CDR1 is SGHRS, CDR2 YFSETQ, per germline. CDR3 size: 15 residues. V gave up 0 bases and J gave up 5 bases, with 14 bases separating them. CDR3 protein: CASSLVTSEVTEAFF. The CDR3, as DNA: TGCGCCAGCAGCTTGGTCACATCAGAGGTTACTGAAGCTTTCTTT.

This chain uses TRBV5-4 with TRBJ1-2, with TRBD1 identical over 9 bases. CDR1 and CDR2 (germline): SGHNT, YYREEE (reference sequence). The CDR3 has 13 amino acids. The ends lost 4 bases at V and 8 bases at J; junction bases unmatched: 6. The CDR3 DNA sequence: TGTGCCAGCAGCCAGACAGGGGGATACGGCTACACCTTC. Its protein is CASSQTGGYGYTF.

V is TRBV7-9 and J is TRBJ1-2, with no clear D. The CDR3 has 13 residues. Germline lookup yields CDR1 SEHNR and CDR2 FQNEAQ (reference sequence). V lost 6 bases and J lost 1, with 9 bases in between. In DNA, the CDR3 is TGTGCCAGCAGTCCCGCGGATAACTATGGCTACACCTTC. Its protein is CASSPADNYGYTF.

The chain combines TRBV7-3 with TRBJ2-1; 11 bases are a match to TRBD2. The junction had 9 bases not matched to a gene; V was cut back by 5 bases and J by 9 bases. This CDR3 is 15 amino acids long. Germline V gives CDR1 SGHTA, CDR2 FQGTGA. The CDR3 nucleotides are TGTGCCAGCAGCCCCACTAGCGGGAGTACCGGTGAGCAGTTCTTC. This sequence encodes CASSPTSGSTGEQFF.